This TCR beta chain was captured by sequencing in a study of blood T cells in healthy people across ages. The CDR3 loop spans 16 amino acids. The V gene's germline CDR1 is MGHRA and CDR2 YSYEKL. Trimming took 3 bases from V and 4 from J, leaving 15 bases between them. A second about 7 to 12 cycle PCR used barcoded and J-beta primers. The authors tagged each cDNA molecule using a template-switch adaptor with 12 random nucleotides. At least 2.5 million CDR3-containing paired-end reads were obtained per sample. TCRdb re-derived calls from the 5' RACE reads in MiXCR, one entry per CDR3 protein. The sample yields around 800,000 distinct CDR3 sequences, roughly 25% seen once. In terms of origin and age, donors were healthy Caucasian individuals from Russia aged about 6 to 90. These data were likewise used in another study, on T cells of mothers and their children. That work states: A handful of children and their three healthy Caucasian mothers were the donors.

The clonotype originates from a boy aged 5-17 years in good health. Material for sequencing was blood. The rearrangement links TRBV4-1 to TRBJ1-4; D remains unclear. The chain's CDR3 is CASSHPAPQSNEKLFF. The CDR3 DNA reads as TGCGCCAGCAGCCACCCGGCCCCGCAGAGTAATGAAAAACTGTTTTTT.